This T cell receptor (beta chain) was obtained from a study of CD8+ T cells in alopecia areata. Overall study results and limits: Under tofacitinib, numerous expanded lesional clonotypes remained detectable in scalp and blood. Normal skin contains resident alphabeta T cells, and these are also sequenced in scalp samples.

Remarks on this clone: Its target is not known.

Reverse transcription of extracted RNA yielded cDNA, which provided the sequencing template. Profiled with immunoSEQ multiplex PCR; TCRdb holds only in-frame clones, not every one. The sample has approximately 210,000 clones, 55% to 70% seen once; the top ten hold 3.3%. The CDR3 extends over 12 amino acids. Germline V CDR1 and CDR2: SNHLY, FYNNEI. J was trimmed by 7 bases and V by 8 bases; bases with no gene match: 5. Treatment in this sample: oral pan-JAK inhibitor, 5-10 mg twice daily. Samples from alopecia areata patients were lesional scalp punch biopsies and peripheral blood. Sorting of CD4+ and CD8+ T cells was performed on PBMCs.

The sequence was collected from a human donor with alopecia areata. This sample comprised CD4+ T cells sorted from blood, obtained at week 4, from a patient treated with tofacitinib. This chain connects TRBV2 to TRBJ1-2; 9 nucleotides align to TRBD1. The CDR3 nucleotides read TGTGCCAGCGCGGGACAGGGTCCTGGCTACACCTTC. This sequence encodes CASAGQGPGYTF.